The 18 T cell receptor beta chains below come from one sample, sequenced in a study of OX40 agonist ivuxolimab in advanced cancers. Sequencing used immunoSEQ multiplex PCR; TCRdb keeps in-frame clones, though not all of them. The sample has about 55,000 clones, approximately 80% seen once. Specimen: CD4+ or CD8+ T cells sorted from blood, collected in a trial of the OX40 agonist ivuxolimab. The receptors come from an adult with an advanced solid tumor such as melanoma, head and neck, liver or kidney cancer.

V usage is TRBV7-2 and J usage is TRBJ1-6, with D unresolved. Trimming took off 1 base at V and 6 bases at J, with 7 bases between the two ends. From germline, CDR1 is SGHTA and CDR2 FQGNSA. This CDR3 has 14 residues. CDR3 region: CASSLGLSNSPLHF. The CDR3 DNA is TGTGCCAGCAGCTTAGGGTTGAGTAATTCACCCCTCCACTTT.

The genes are TRBV7-9 and TRBJ2-3; no clear D gene. From germline, CDR1 is SEHNR and CDR2 FQNEAQ (reference sequence). CDR3 size: 16 residues. V shed 5 bases and J shed 4 bases, with 19 bases lying between them. CDR3 nucleotides: TGTGCCAGCAGCCTCCCCGAGCACCGGTTGGCAGATACGCAGTATTTT. This gives the protein CASSLPEHRLADTQYF.

This clone was counted only a few times. V gene TRBV10-1 combines with J gene TRBJ1-6; 8 nucleotides line up with TRBD1. From germline, CDR1 is WNHNN and CDR2 SYGVQD (reference sequence). V lost 5 bases to trimming and J lost 7 bases; unmatched junction nucleotides: 1. CDR3 length equals 13 residues. DNA for the CDR3: TGCGCCAGCAGTCGACAGGGGAATTCACCCCTCCACTTT. This gives the protein CASSRQGNSPLHF.

This clone occurred once. The rearrangement links TRBV18 to TRBJ1-6; tentative D call: TRBD1 (6 bases). In germline, CDR1 is KGHSH, CDR2 LQKENI. V was trimmed by 3 bases and J by 5 bases, leaving 14 bases between them. This CDR3 contains 16 residues. The CDR3 sequence: CASSPQTGHNNSPLHF. Here the CDR3 DNA reads TGTGCCAGCTCACCTCAAACGGGACACAATAATTCACCCCTCCACTTT.

This chain connects TRBV7-9 to TRBJ2-3; the match to TRBD2 covers 13 bases. The CDR3 spans 17 residues. The J segment lost 0 bases and the V segment lost 5 bases, leaving 5 bases of the junction unmatched. CDR1 and CDR2 (germline): SEHNR, FQNEAQ (reference sequence). In DNA, the CDR3 is TGTGCCAGCAGCCTGGGACTAGCGGGGCGTAGCACAGATACGCAGTATTTT. Its protein product is CASSLGLAGRSTDTQYF.

This clone was seen ten or more times. The chain is built from TRBV6-5 and TRBJ1-2; maybe TRBD1 (5 bases). Trimming pared 6 bases from V and 2 bases from J, leaving 10 bases between. This CDR3 region has 13 residues. Germline lookup yields CDR1 MNHEY and CDR2 SVGAGI. The CDR3 reads CASSRGRNYGYTF. The CDR3 DNA sequence: TGTGCCAGCAGCCGGGGGAGAAACTATGGCTACACCTTC.

In DNA form, the CDR3 reads TGCGCCAGCAGCGATTGGGAAGGGGGGTTGTATACGCAGTATTTT. Its protein is CASSDWEGGLYTQYF. The rearrangement links TRBV10-1 to TRBJ2-3; D might be TRBD1 or TRBD2, each matching 6 bases. The CDR3 covers 15 residues. Germline assignment: CDR1 WNHNN and CDR2 SYGVQD (reference sequence). V gave up 6 bases and J gave up 7 bases, with 20 bases separating them.

V is TRBV19 and J is TRBJ2-2; a weak D match, TRBD1 (6 bases). The CDR3 totals 15 residues. The germline V gene has CDR1 LNHDA and CDR2 SQIVND (reference sequence). Trimming took 6 bases from V and 0 from J, leaving 11 bases between them. The CDR3 here is CASRTQGANTGELFF. The DNA for the CDR3 is TGTGCCAGTAGAACACAGGGAGCGAACACCGGGGAGCTGTTTTTT.

This clone was found once. J is TRBJ2-1 and V is TRBV7-2; D is unresolved. V shed 1 base and J shed 10 bases, with 17 bases lying between them. Germline lookup yields CDR1 SGHTA and CDR2 FQGNSA. CDR3 length equals 15 residues. CDR3 DNA sequence: TGTGCCAGCAGCTTAGAAGCACATAGTAAATTCGAGCAGTTCTTC. Protein: CASSLEAHSKFEQFF.

The chain links TRBV29-1 to TRBJ1-1; 8 bases agree with TRBD1. V trimming: 3 bases; J trimming: 3 bases; junction bases outside the gene matches: 6. There are 14 residues in the CDR3. Germline values: CDR1 SQVTM, CDR2 ANQGSEA. The CDR3 loop reads CSVERQGTYTEAFF. CDR3 nucleotides: TGCAGCGTTGAGCGACAGGGGACATACACTGAAGCTTTCTTT. Supplemented by reference TRBV29-1 and TRBJ1-1, the full variable domain reads SAVISQKPSRDICQRGTSLTIQCQVDSQVTMMFWYRQQPGQSLTLIATANQGSEATYESGFVIDKFPISRPNLTFSTLTVSNMSPEDSSIYLCSVERQGTYTEAFFGQGTRLTVV.

The J gene is TRBJ1-5, the V gene TRBV7-9, with a tentative D call TRBD1 (5 bases). Germline lookup yields CDR1 SEHNR and CDR2 FQNEAQ (reference sequence). The CDR3 is 13 residues long. V was trimmed by 5 bases and J by 6 bases, leaving 11 bases between them. The CDR3, as DNA: TGTGCCAGCAGCGCAACGGGGGTTCAGCCCCAGCATTTT. The encoded protein is CASSATGVQPQHF.

The CDR3 sequence: CAWSPTVQETQYF. The CDR3 coding sequence is TGTGCCTGGAGTCCGACGGTACAAGAGACCCAGTACTTC. The chain carries TRBV30 and TRBJ2-5, with D uncertain. Trimming took 2 bases from V and 2 from J, leaving 9 bases between them. In germline, CDR1 is GTSNPN, CDR2 SVGIG (reference sequence). This CDR3 region has 13 residues.

This clone was seen a few times. V and J are TRBV19 and TRBJ1-3; D gene uncertain. The CDR3 loop spans 15 amino acids. Germline lookup yields CDR1 LNHDA and CDR2 SQIVND (reference sequence). Trimming took 6 bases from V and 1 from J, leaving 13 bases between them. CDR3 region: CASSHNGRSGNTIYF. The CDR3 nucleotides read TGTGCCAGTAGCCACAACGGGAGATCTGGAAACACCATATATTTT.

This chain joins TRBV28 and TRBJ1-1, with D unclear. This CDR3 has 13 residues. Germline CDR1 is MDHEN and CDR2 is SYDVKM. The V end lost 7 bases, the J end lost 4 bases, and 13 bases lay between the germline ends. CDR3 region: CASILNDGTEAFF. For the CDR3, the DNA is TGTGCCAGCATTCTAAATGACGGCACTGAAGCTTTCTTT.

The chain recombines TRBV5-4 with TRBJ2-3; perhaps TRBD1 as D (6 bases). Trimming stripped 0 bases from V and 4 bases from J, with 15 bases between. CDR3 size: 16 residues. CDR1 and CDR2 from the germline V gene are SGHNT and YYREEE (reference sequence). This CDR3 is CASSLVPGVRPDTQYF. As DNA, the CDR3 is TGTGCCAGCAGCTTGGTCCCAGGGGTACGGCCAGATACGCAGTATTTT.

As concerns this clone: One end of the junction fails to match germline, which may point to a read error. The chain couples TRBV29-1 to TRBJ1-3; unclear D gene. Germline V gene data show CDR1 as SQVTM and CDR2 as ANQGSEA. This CDR3 spans 14 amino acids. The CDR3 region has the DNA TGCAGCGTCCCGGAGTCGGCGGGTGGAGACACCATATATTTT. It codes for CSVPESAGGDTIYF.

The chain is built from TRBV6-5 and TRBJ1-5, with a tentative D call TRBD1 (5 bases). The germline CDR1 and CDR2 sequences are MNHEY and SVGAGI. The CDR3 sequence is 14 residues long. V dropped 5 bases and J dropped 7 bases, with 15 bases sitting between them. This CDR3 reads CASSLDSVVQPQHF. The CDR3 DNA follows: TGTGCCAGCAGTCTCGACAGCGTCGTCCAGCCCCAGCATTTT.

This clone has a handful of counts. The chain recombines TRBV7-2 with TRBJ2-3; D uncertain. Between the trimmed V and J ends, which lost 3 bases and 2 bases, there was a span of 6 bases. Germline V gives CDR1 SGHTA, CDR2 FQGNSA. The CDR3 length is 13 residues. The CDR3 DNA follows: TGTGCCAGCAGCTTGGCGGACACAGATACGCAGTATTTT. Protein: CASSLADTDTQYF.